These T cell receptor beta chains were read from a single sample in a study of T-cell reconstitution after alpha-beta-depleted transplantation in children. Via MiXCR, TCRdb re-called the PCR reads, giving one row per CDR3 protein. The sample lists about 400,000 distinct CDR3 sequences; roughly 22% were seen once. This specimen consisted of PBMCs from the stem cell graft donor, obtained from the stem cell graft. The receptors here all came from a human donor who donated a stem cell graft to a child with acute myeloid leukemia. Each CDR3 is given with its conserved first and last residue. D genes are given only for firm matches. Not every row has a clone size; where given, it reads once, few, many or a size class.

d_call j_call clone_size v_call cdr3_aa cdr3_nt
- TRBJ2-7 few TRBV3-1 CASSQELGEQYF TGTGCCAGCAGCCAAGAACTTGGGGAGCAGTACTTC
- TRBJ2-3 few TRBV20-1 CSAPYADTQYF TGCAGTGCTCCTTATGCAGATACGCAGTATTTT
- TRBJ1-1 - TRBV5-1 CASSLQDLNTEAFF TGCGCCAGCAGCTTACAAGATTTGAACACTGAAGCTTTCTTT
- TRBJ1-1 few TRBV29-1 CSVWGGTMNTEAFF TGCAGCGTCTGGGGCGGAACAATGAACACTGAAGCTTTCTTT
TRBD2 TRBJ2-5 - TRBV6-1 CASSPTSGRPGQETQYF TGTGCCAGCAGCCCGACTAGCGGGAGGCCGGGCCAAGAGACCCAGTACTTC
TRBD1 TRBJ1-1 few TRBV7-6 CASSLVGQGLRTEAFF TGTGCCAGCAGCTTAGTGGGACAGGGGTTGAGAACTGAAGCTTTCTTT
- TRBJ2-7 many TRBV7-8 CASSHRQYEQYF TGTGCCAGCAGCCATAGACAGTACGAGCAGTACTTC
- TRBJ1-1 few TRBV24-1 CATSDLQLGTEAFF TGTGCCACCAGTGATTTGCAGCTTGGCACTGAAGCTTTCTTT
TRBD1 TRBJ2-7 few TRBV28 CASSTSGQGYFNEQYF TGTGCCAGCAGTACATCGGGACAGGGGTATTTTAACGAGCAGTACTTC
TRBD1 TRBJ2-1 many TRBV29-1 CSGGTGWGNEQFF TGCAGCGGTGGGACAGGCTGGGGGAATGAGCAGTTCTTC
TRBD2 TRBJ2-7 many TRBV12-3/TRBV12-4 CASSRQSGDEQYF TGTGCCAGCAGCCGCCAGAGCGGGGACGAGCAGTACTTC
- TRBJ1-3 - TRBV11-1 CASSFDRVVGNTIYF TGTGCCAGCAGCTTCGATCGGGTCGTTGGAAACACCATATATTTT
- TRBJ2-1 - TRBV13 CASSATFGGYNEQFF TGTGCCAGCAGCGCAACCTTTGGGGGTTACAATGAGCAGTTCTTC
- TRBJ2-7 few TRBV24-1 CATNPSGHLYEQYF TGTGCCACCAACCCCTCAGGGCACCTCTACGAGCAGTACTTC
- TRBJ2-1 - TRBV18 CASSEGDIASYNEQFF TGTGCCAGCTCAGAAGGAGACATAGCCTCCTACAATGAGCAGTTCTTC
TRBD2 TRBJ2-3 - TRBV28 CASFIPSGRADTQYF TGTGCCAGCTTTATTCCTAGCGGGAGAGCGGATACGCAGTATTTT